Below, one TCR beta chain is given with its context. The target antigen is unknown. Other DNA sequences of this sample code for an identical CDR3. This sample is part of a study of metastatic and nonmetastatic thyroid tumors. As for the study in general: Malignant thyroid and benign thyroid patients provided blood and tumor or nodule tissue whose repertoires were compared.

The CDR3 has 15 amino acids. Germline CDR1 and CDR2: MNHEY and SMNVEV (reference sequence). With 4 bases removed from V and 7 bases from J, the gap between germline ends came to 20 bases. General study results and limits: Significantly greater TCR beta diversity was reportedly found in malignant thyroid tumors than in benign nodules (in blood and tumor).

Per the authors' pipeline: CDR3 was compared across clinicopathological groups, and the resulting differences were used to build a distant-metastasis classifier for papillary thyroid cancer. TCRdb re-analyzed the PCR reads using MiXCR. The V and J calls come from TCRdb's annotation, not from the publication. Of roughly 40,000 clones listed, over 10% are singletons. Patients underwent thyroid surgery, and none had received any treatment before it. Input material: blood. The receptor was derived from a male donor with papillary thyroid cancer or a benign thyroid nodule (not recorded which). Some clones in this sample may be carry-over from other donors' samples. The V and J genes are TRBV27 and TRBJ2-7, with D possibly being TRBD2 (5 bases). This CDR3 reads CASSSPIRGRYEQYF. CDR3 bases: TGTGCCAGCAGTTCCCCTATTCGGGGTCGTTATGAGCAGTACTTC.